This T cell receptor beta chain derives from a study of OX40 agonist ivuxolimab in advanced cancers. Study summary: Subjects had a mean age of around 60 years, with a range of about 23 to 79; just over 80% were male. Findings of the study overall: Low normalized clonal expansion also occurred in some nonresponding patients. Averaging showed that CD8+ T cells had more expanded clones than CD4+ did.

This clone was counted once. The target antigen is unknown. Repertoires were generated with immunoSEQ multiplex PCR, while TCRdb's copy carries only in-frame clones and drops some. This table holds 80,000 to 95,000 clones, around 90% found once. This CDR3 is 17 amino acids long. The J segment lost 6 bases and the V segment lost 6 bases, leaving 17 bases of the junction unmatched. Germline V CDR1 and CDR2: MDHEN, SYDVKM. The input for sequencing was CD4+ or CD8+ T cells sorted from blood, taken in a trial of the OX40 agonist ivuxolimab. This sequence originates from an adult with an advanced solid tumor such as melanoma, head and neck, liver or kidney cancer. The chain has TRBV28 and TRBJ2-7, with TRBD2 identical over 10 bases. CDR3 sequence (DNA): TGTGCCAGCAGACCGCCTTTCCTAGCGGGAGAGTCTGGCGAGCAGTACTTC. This gives the protein CASRPPFLAGESGEQYF.